A selection of T cell receptor beta chains follows, all from one sample in a study of vaccination and CD4 T cells after COVID-19. MiXCR, run by TCRdb on the PCR reads, gives a single entry per CDR3 protein. The data show about 13,000 distinct CDR3 sequences, approximately 45% seen once. The antigens of these receptors remain unknown. The sample taken for sequencing was CD4+ T cells from blood, cultured in vitro. These receptors originate from a human donor who had recovered from COVID-19. Each CDR3 is given with its conserved first and last residue. D genes are given only for firm matches. Size values are once, few and many counts, or a class for expanded clones, and some rows have none.

v_call: TRBV27; clone_size: .; j_call: TRBJ2-5; d_call: TRBD2; cdr3_nt: TGTGCCAGCAGTGCGGGACTAGCGGGGGGTCGAGAGACCCAGTACTTC; cdr3_aa: CASSAGLAGGRETQYF
v_call: TRBV2; clone_size: .; j_call: TRBJ1-2; d_call: .; cdr3_nt: TGTGCCAGCAGTTTACAATTGGGGATCTATGGCTACACCTTC; cdr3_aa: CASSLQLGIYGYTF
v_call: TRBV19; clone_size: few; j_call: TRBJ1-1; d_call: .; cdr3_nt: TGTGCCAGTAGTCCCCCTTATAGGGTAGAGACTGAAGCTTTCTTT; cdr3_aa: CASSPPYRVETEAFF
v_call: TRBV2; clone_size: .; j_call: TRBJ1-2; d_call: TRBD1; cdr3_nt: TGTGCCAGCAGGGGGACAGCTAACTATGGCTACACCTTC; cdr3_aa: CASRGTANYGYTF
v_call: TRBV5-1; clone_size: few; j_call: TRBJ2-7; d_call: TRBD1; cdr3_nt: TGCGCCAGCAACCCTCAGGGACAGGGTGGATCCTACGAGCAGTACTTC; cdr3_aa: CASNPQGQGGSYEQYF
v_call: TRBV19; clone_size: few; j_call: TRBJ1-5; d_call: TRBD1; cdr3_nt: TGTGCCGCGGGTAGAACAGGGGGCGATCTTAGCAATCAGCCCCAGCATTTT; cdr3_aa: CAAGRTGGDLSNQPQHF
v_call: TRBV6-5; clone_size: few; j_call: TRBJ1-1; d_call: TRBD1; cdr3_nt: TGTGCCAGCAGTTACCGACTAGGGGGCAGGAACACTGAAGCTTTCTTT; cdr3_aa: CASSYRLGGRNTEAFF
v_call: TRBV10-3; clone_size: once; j_call: TRBJ2-7; d_call: TRBD2; cdr3_nt: TGTGCCATCAGGAAGACTAGCGGGATGGGCTACGAGCAGTACTTC; cdr3_aa: CAIRKTSGMGYEQYF
v_call: TRBV27; clone_size: few; j_call: TRBJ1-2; d_call: TRBD1; cdr3_nt: TGTGCCAGCAGTTCTTCCGGGACAGACTCCTATGGCTACACCTTC; cdr3_aa: CASSSSGTDSYGYTF
v_call: TRBV6-1; clone_size: .; j_call: TRBJ1-6; d_call: TRBD1; cdr3_nt: TGTGCCAGCACCGCAACCGGGACAGGGCTTAATTCACCCCTCCACTTT; cdr3_aa: CASTATGTGLNSPLHF
v_call: TRBV4-3; clone_size: .; j_call: TRBJ1-2; d_call: .; cdr3_nt: TGCGCCAGCAGCCAACCGGGACTCCCTAACTATGGCTACACCTTC; cdr3_aa: CASSQPGLPNYGYTF
v_call: TRBV18; clone_size: medium-sized; j_call: TRBJ1-1; d_call: .; cdr3_nt: TGTGCCAGCTCACACGGGGGCGGTACTGAAGCTTTCTTT; cdr3_aa: CASSHGGGTEAFF
v_call: TRBV12-3/TRBV12-4; clone_size: .; j_call: TRBJ2-1; d_call: .; cdr3_nt: TGTGCCAGCAGCCCAGGACAGCAAGATTACAATGAGCAGTTCTTC; cdr3_aa: CASSPGQQDYNEQFF
v_call: TRBV14; clone_size: .; j_call: TRBJ2-3; d_call: TRBD2; cdr3_nt: TGTGCCAGCAGCCGAGTGACCGGGACTAGCGGGACAGATACGCAGTATTTT; cdr3_aa: CASSRVTGTSGTDTQYF
v_call: TRBV5-5; clone_size: once; j_call: TRBJ2-2; d_call: TRBD1; cdr3_nt: TGTGCCAGCAGCCCGGGACAGGTGAACACCGGGGAGCTGTTTTTT; cdr3_aa: CASSPGQVNTGELFF
v_call: TRBV6-2/TRBV6-3; clone_size: .; j_call: TRBJ2-1; d_call: TRBD2; cdr3_nt: TGTGCCAGCGCAAAATCGGGCGGGGGACTTTACAATGAGCAGTTCTTC; cdr3_aa: CASAKSGGGLYNEQFF
v_call: TRBV4-2; clone_size: medium-sized; j_call: TRBJ1-4; d_call: TRBD1; cdr3_nt: TGTGCCAGCAGCCAAGCCTTCAGGGGGAAACTGTTTTTT; cdr3_aa: CASSQAFRGKLFF
v_call: TRBV7-3; clone_size: few; j_call: TRBJ2-3; d_call: .; cdr3_nt: TGTGCCAGCAGCTTATCCGTCTCGCGGAGCACAGATACGCAGTATTTT; cdr3_aa: CASSLSVSRSTDTQYF
v_call: TRBV23-1; clone_size: .; j_call: TRBJ1-3; d_call: .; cdr3_nt: TGCGCCAGCAGTCAATGCCGTGTCGACCGAGAGTACCGAAGGAGAAACACCATATATTTT; cdr3_aa: CASSQCRVDREYRRRNTIYF
v_call: TRBV19; clone_size: few; j_call: TRBJ1-5; d_call: TRBD1; cdr3_nt: TGTGCCAGTAGTGCAGGGACAGGGGGCGGTCAGCCCCAGCATTTT; cdr3_aa: CASSAGTGGGQPQHF
v_call: TRBV7-2; clone_size: .; j_call: TRBJ2-3; d_call: .; cdr3_nt: TGTGCCAGCAGCTTAGTTGGGATCACAGATACGCAGTATTTT; cdr3_aa: CASSLVGITDTQYF
v_call: TRBV6-1; clone_size: .; j_call: TRBJ2-7; d_call: .; cdr3_nt: TGTGCCAGCGGCGAGTTGGTCTACGAGCAGTACTTC; cdr3_aa: CASGELVYEQYF
v_call: TRBV10-3; clone_size: .; j_call: TRBJ2-1; d_call: .; cdr3_nt: TGTGCCATCAGTGAGTCCGAGGGAGAGCAGTTCTTC; cdr3_aa: CAISESEGEQFF
v_call: TRBV7-6; clone_size: few; j_call: TRBJ2-7; d_call: .; cdr3_nt: TGTGCTAGCAGCCCCCAGGTCTCCTACGAGCAGTACTTC; cdr3_aa: CASSPQVSYEQYF
v_call: TRBV20-1; clone_size: .; j_call: TRBJ2-7; d_call: TRBD2; cdr3_nt: TGCAGTGCTAGACAACTAGCGGCCGCCTCCTACGAGCAGTACTTC; cdr3_aa: CSARQLAAASYEQYF
v_call: TRBV28; clone_size: .; j_call: TRBJ2-4; d_call: .; cdr3_nt: TGTGCCAGCCATCCCCAGGGACGGGAAAACATTCAGTACTTC; cdr3_aa: CASHPQGRENIQYF